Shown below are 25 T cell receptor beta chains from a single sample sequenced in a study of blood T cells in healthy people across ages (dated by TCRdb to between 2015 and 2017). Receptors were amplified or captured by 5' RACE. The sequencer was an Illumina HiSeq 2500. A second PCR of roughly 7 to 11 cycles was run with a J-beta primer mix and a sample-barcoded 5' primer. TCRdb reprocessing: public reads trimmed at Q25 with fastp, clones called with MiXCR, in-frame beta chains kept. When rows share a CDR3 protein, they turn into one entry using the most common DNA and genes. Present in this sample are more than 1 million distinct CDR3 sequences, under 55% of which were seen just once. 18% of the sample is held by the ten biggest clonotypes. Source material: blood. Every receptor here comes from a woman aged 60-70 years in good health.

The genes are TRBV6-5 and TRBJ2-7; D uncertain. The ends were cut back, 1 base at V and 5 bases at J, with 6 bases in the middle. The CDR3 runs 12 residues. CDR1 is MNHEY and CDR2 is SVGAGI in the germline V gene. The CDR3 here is CASSYYGNEQYF. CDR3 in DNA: TGTGCCAGCAGTTACTACGGTAACGAGCAGTACTTC.

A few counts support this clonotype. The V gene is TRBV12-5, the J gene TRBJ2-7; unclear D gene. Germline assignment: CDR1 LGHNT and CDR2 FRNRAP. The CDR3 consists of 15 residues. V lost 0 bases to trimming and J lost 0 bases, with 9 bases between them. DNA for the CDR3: TGTGCTAGTGGTTTGGTCAAGGCGAGCTCCTACGAGCAGTACTTC. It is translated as CASGLVKASSYEQYF.

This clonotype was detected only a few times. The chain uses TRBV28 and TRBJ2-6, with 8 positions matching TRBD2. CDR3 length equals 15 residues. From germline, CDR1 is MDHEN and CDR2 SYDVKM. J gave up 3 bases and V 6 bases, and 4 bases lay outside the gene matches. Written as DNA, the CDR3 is TGTGCCAGCAGCCAGCGGGGGCTTGGGGCCAACGTCCTGACTTTC. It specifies CASSQRGLGANVLTF.

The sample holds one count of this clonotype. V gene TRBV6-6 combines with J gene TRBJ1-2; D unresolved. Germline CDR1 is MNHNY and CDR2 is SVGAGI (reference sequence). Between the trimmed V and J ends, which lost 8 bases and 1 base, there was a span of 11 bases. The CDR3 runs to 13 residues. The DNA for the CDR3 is TGTGCCAGCGGTCCGCTCGGTAACTATGGCTACACCTTC. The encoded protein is CASGPLGNYGYTF.

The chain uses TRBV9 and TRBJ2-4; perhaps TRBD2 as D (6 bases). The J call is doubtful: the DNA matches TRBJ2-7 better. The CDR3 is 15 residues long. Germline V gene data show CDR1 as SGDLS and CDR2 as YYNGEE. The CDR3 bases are TGTGCCAGCAGCGTAGAAGGGACTCCTCCCTACGAGCAGTACTTC. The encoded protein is CASSVEGTPPYEQYF.

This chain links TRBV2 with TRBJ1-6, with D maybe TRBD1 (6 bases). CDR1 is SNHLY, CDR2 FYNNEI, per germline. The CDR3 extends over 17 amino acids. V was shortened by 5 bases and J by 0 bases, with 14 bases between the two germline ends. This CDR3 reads CASSSGARGSYNSPLHF. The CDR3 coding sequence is TGTGCCAGCAGTTCAGGGGCGAGGGGCTCCTATAATTCACCCCTCCACTTT.

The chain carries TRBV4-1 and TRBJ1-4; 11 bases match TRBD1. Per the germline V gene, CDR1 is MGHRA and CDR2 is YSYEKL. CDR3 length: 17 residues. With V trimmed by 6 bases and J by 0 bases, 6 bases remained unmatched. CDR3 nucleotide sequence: TGCGCCAGCAGTTTCGGACAGGGGGCGGCAACTAATGAAAAACTGTTTTTT. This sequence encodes CASSFGQGAATNEKLFF.

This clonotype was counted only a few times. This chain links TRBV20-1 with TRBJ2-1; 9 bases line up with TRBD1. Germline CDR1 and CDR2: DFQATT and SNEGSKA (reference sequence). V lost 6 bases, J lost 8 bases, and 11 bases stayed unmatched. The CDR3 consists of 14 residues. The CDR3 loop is CSAIGGTGMHEQFF. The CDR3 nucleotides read TGCAGTGCCATCGGCGGGACAGGGATGCATGAGCAGTTCTTC.

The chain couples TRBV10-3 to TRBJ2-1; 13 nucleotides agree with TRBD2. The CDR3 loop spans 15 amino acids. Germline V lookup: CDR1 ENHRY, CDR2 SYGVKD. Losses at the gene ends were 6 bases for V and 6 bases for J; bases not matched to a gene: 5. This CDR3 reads CAISTTSGRLNEQFF. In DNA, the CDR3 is TGTGCCATCAGCACGACTAGCGGGAGGCTCAATGAGCAGTTCTTC.

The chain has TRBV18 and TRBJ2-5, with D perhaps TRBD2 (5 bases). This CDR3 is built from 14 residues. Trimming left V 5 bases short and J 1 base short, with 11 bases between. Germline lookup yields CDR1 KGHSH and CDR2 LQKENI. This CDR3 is CASSDGLIQETQYF. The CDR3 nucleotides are TGTGCCAGCTCAGACGGACTGATCCAAGAGACCCAGTACTTC.

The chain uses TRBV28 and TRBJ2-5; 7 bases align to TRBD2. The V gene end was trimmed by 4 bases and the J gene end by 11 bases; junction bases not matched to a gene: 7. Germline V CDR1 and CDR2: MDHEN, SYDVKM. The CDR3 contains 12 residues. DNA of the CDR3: TGTGCCAGCAGTTCAGCGGGGTACGGGCAGTACTTC. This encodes CASSSAGYGQYF. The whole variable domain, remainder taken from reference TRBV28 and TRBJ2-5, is DVKVTQSSRYLVKRTGEKVFLECVQDMDHENMFWYRQDPGLGLRLIYFSYDVKMKEKGDIPEGYSVSREKKERFSLILESASTNQTSMYLCASSSAGYGQYFGPGTRLLVL.

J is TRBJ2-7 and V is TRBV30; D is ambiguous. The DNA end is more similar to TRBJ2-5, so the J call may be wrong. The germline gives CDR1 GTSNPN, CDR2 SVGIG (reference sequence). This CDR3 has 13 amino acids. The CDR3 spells CAWSNRAGETQYF. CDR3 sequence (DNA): TGTGCCTGGAGTAACCGGGCTGGGGAGACCCAGTACTTC.

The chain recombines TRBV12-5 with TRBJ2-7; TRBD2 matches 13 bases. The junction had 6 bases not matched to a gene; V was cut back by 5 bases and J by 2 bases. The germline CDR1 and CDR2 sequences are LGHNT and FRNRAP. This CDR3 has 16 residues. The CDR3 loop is CASGKRLAGGPYEQYF. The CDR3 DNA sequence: TGTGCTAGTGGTAAGAGACTAGCGGGAGGACCCTACGAGCAGTACTTC.

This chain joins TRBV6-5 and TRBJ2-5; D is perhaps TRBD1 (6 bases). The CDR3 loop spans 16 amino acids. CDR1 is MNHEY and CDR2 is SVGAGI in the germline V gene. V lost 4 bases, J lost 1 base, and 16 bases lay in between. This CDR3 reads CASSWGGQLTQETQYF. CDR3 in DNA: TGTGCCAGCAGTTGGGGCGGACAGCTTACCCAAGAGACCCAGTACTTC.

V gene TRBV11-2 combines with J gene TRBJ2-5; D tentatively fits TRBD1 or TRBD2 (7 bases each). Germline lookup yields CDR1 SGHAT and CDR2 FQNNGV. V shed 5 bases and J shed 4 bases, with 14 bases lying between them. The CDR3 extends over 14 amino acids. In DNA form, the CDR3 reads TGTGCCAGCAGCCCCCAGGGGGGGAGAGAGACCCAGTACTTC. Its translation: CASSPQGGRETQYF.

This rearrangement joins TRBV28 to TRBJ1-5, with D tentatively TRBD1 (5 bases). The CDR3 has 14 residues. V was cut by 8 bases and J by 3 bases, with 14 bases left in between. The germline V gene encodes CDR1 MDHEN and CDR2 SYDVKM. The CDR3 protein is CASREGRSNQPQHF. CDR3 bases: TGTGCCAGCCGGGAGGGGAGGTCCAATCAGCCCCAGCATTTT.

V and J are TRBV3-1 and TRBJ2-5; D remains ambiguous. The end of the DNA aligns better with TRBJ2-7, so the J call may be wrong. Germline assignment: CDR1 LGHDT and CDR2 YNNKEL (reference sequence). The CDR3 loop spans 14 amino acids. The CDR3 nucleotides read TGTGCCAGCAGCCATTCTGTGAGATACCACGAGCAGTACTTC. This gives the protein CASSHSVRYHEQYF.

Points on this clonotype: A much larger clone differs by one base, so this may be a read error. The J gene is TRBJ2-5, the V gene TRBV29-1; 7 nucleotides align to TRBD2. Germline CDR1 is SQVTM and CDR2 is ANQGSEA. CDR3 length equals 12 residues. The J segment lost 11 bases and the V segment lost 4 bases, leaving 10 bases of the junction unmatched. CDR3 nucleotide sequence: TGCAGCGTTGCTAGCGGCGGGAATGAGCAGTACTTC. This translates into CSVASGGNEQYF.

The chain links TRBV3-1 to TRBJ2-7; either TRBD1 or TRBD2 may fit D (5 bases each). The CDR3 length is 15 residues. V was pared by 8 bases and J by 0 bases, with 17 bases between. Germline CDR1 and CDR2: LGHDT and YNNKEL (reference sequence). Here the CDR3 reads CASEGFGLDSYEQYF. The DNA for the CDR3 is TGTGCCAGCGAGGGGTTCGGGCTGGACTCCTACGAGCAGTACTTC.

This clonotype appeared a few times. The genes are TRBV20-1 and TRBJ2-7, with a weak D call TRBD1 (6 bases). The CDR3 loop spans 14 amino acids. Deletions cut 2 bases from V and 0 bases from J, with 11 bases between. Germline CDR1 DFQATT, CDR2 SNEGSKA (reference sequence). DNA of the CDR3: TGCAGTGCTAGACCAGGACAGAACTCCTACGAGCAGTACTTC. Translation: CSARPGQNSYEQYF.

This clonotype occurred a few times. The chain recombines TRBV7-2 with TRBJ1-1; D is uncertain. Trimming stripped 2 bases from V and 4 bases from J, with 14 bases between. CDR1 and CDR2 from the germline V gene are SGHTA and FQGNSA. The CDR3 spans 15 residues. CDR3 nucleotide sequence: TGTGCCAGCAGCTTAAATGGGTATCGGATCACTGAAGCTTTCTTT. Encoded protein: CASSLNGYRITEAFF.

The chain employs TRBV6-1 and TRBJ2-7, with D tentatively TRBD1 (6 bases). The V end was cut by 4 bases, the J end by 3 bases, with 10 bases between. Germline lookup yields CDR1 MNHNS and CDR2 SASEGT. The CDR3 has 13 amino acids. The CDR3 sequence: CASSGNRDYEQYF. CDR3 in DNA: TGTGCCAGCAGTGGAAACAGGGACTACGAGCAGTACTTC.

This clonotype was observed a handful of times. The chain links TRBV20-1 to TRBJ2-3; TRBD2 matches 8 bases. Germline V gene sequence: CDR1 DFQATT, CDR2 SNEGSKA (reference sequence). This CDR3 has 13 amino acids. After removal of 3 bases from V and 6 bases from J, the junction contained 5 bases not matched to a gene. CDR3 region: CSARGTRHDTQYF. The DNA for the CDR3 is TGCAGTGCTAGGGGGACTAGACACGATACGCAGTATTTT.

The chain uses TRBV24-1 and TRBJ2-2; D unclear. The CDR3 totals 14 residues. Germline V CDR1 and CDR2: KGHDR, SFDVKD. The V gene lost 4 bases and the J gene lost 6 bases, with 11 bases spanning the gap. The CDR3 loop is CATSEPRQAGELFF. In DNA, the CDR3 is TGTGCCACCAGTGAGCCCAGACAAGCCGGGGAGCTGTTTTTT.

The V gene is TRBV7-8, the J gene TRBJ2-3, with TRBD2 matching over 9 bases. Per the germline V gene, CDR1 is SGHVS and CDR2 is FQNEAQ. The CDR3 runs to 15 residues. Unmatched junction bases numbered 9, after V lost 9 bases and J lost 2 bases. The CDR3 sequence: CASNSAGGVTDTQYF. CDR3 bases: TGTGCCAGTAACTCGGCGGGAGGGGTCACAGATACGCAGTATTTT.